A single sample gave rise to the 10 T cell receptor beta chains below, sequenced in a study of post-analysis software for immune sequencing data. The library was made from cDNA and included unique molecular identifiers. TCRdb reprocessed the PCR reads with MiXCR, giving one entry per CDR3 protein. Here the sample spans roughly 200,000 distinct CDR3 sequences, approximately 28% being singletons. For these receptors, no antigen is known. General observations from the study: A handful of TRBV segments (TRBV5-6, TRBV5-1 and TRBV20-1 among them) occurred more frequently in patients than in controls.

The source material was blood. The receptors stem from a girl aged 2 to 17 with multiple sclerosis.

The CDR3, as DNA: TGTGCCAGCAGTTCACCCGGGCGGACAGATACGCAGTATTTT. Translating gives CASSSPGRTDTQYF. V usage is TRBV12-3 or TRBV12-4 and J usage is TRBJ2-3; no clear D gene. V was pared by 4 bases and J by 3 bases, with 11 bases between. This CDR3 has 14 residues.

This clonotype was detected ten times or more. The rearrangement links TRBV7-3 to TRBJ1-2, with D possibly TRBD1 on 6 matching bases. The V and J ends lost 3 bases and 2 bases respectively, with 13 bases between them. Germline lookup yields CDR1 SGHTA and CDR2 FQGTGA. This CDR3 has 15 residues. The CDR3 bases are TGTGCCAGCAGCTTCCGACCCACAGGGAACTATGGCTACACCTTC. Encoded protein: CASSFRPTGNYGYTF. The full variable domain, in which reference TRBV7-3 and TRBJ1-2 provide the parts outside the CDR3, is GAGVSQTPSNKVTEKGKYVELRCDPISGHTALYWYRQSLGQGPEFLIYFQGTGAADDSGLPNDRFFAVRPEGSVSTLKIQRTERGDSAVYLCASSFRPTGNYGYTFGSGTRLTVV.

This chain links TRBV7-9 with TRBJ1-6, with D tentatively TRBD1 (6 bases). The CDR3 is made up of 16 amino acids. With 4 bases removed from V and 4 bases from J, the gap between germline ends came to 14 bases. CDR1 is SEHNR and CDR2 is FQNEAQ in the germline V gene (reference sequence). The CDR3 nucleotides are TGTGCCAGCAGCTCATACGGACAGAAATATAATTCACCCCTCCACTTT. Protein product: CASSSYGQKYNSPLHF.

This clonotype was recorded at least ten times. The chain carries TRBV20-1 and TRBJ1-1, with 7 bases lining up with TRBD1. CDR3 length: 14 amino acids. Germline values: CDR1 DFQATT, CDR2 SNEGSKA (reference sequence). After removal of 6 bases from V and 2 bases from J, the junction contained 9 bases not matched to a gene. CDR3 DNA: TGCAGTGCAAGCCGACAGGGACGTAACACTGAAGCTTTCTTT. Encoded protein: CSASRQGRNTEAFF.

The chain recombines TRBV20-1 with TRBJ2-5, with D perhaps given as TRBD1 or TRBD2 (5 bases each). CDR3 length equals 12 residues. From germline, CDR1 is DFQATT and CDR2 SNEGSKA (reference sequence). Trimming pared 7 bases from V and 4 bases from J, leaving 13 bases between. The CDR3 coding sequence is TGCAGTGAGAGGACGGGACGAGAGACCCAGTACTTC. It codes for CSERTGRETQYF.

This clonotype was counted a single time. This sequence joins TRBV12-3 or TRBV12-4 and TRBJ2-5; 9 nucleotides match TRBD1. The J call is doubtful: the DNA matches TRBJ2-7 better. This CDR3 comprises 15 residues. CDR3 protein: CASSAPDRGRNEQYF. The CDR3 region has the DNA TGTGCCAGCAGTGCCCCGGACAGGGGCAGGAACGAGCAGTACTTC.

The sample holds a few counts of this clonotype. The rearrangement joins TRBV5-1 to TRBJ1-2; D is undetermined. There are 15 residues in the CDR3. Germline assignment: CDR1 SGHRS and CDR2 YFSETQ. V was pared by 0 bases and J by 7 bases, with 16 bases between. CDR3: CASSLGERPSVGYTF. For the CDR3, the DNA is TGCGCCAGCAGCTTGGGTGAACGGCCTTCGGTTGGCTACACCTTC.

This clonotype occurred a few times. The V and J genes are TRBV12-3 or TRBV12-4 and TRBJ1-5, with D unclear. The CDR3 consists of 13 residues. Trimming took off 5 bases at V and 11 bases at J, with 16 bases between the two ends. This CDR3 is CASSELSHPAQHF. The CDR3 DNA sequence: TGTGCCAGCAGTGAGCTATCCCACCCAGCCCAGCATTTT.

The rearrangement links TRBV20-1 to TRBJ2-2, with 8 positions matching TRBD2. This CDR3 has 17 residues. J was trimmed by 7 bases and V by 3 bases; bases with no gene match: 16. Germline CDR1 and CDR2: DFQATT and SNEGSKA (reference sequence). The CDR3 loop is CSASIAAGGTGGGELFF. The CDR3 coding sequence is TGCAGTGCTAGTATTGCGGCGGGAGGCACCGGTGGCGGGGAGCTGTTTTTT.

The CDR3 DNA follows: TGCGCCAGCAGCCGGGACATTAACACAGATACGCAGTATTTT. It specifies CASSRDINTDTQYF. The rearrangement joins TRBV5-1 to TRBJ2-3; D perhaps matches TRBD1 (6 bases). The ends were cut back, 4 bases at V and 2 bases at J, with 11 bases in the middle. Germline V gene lookup returns CDR1 SGHRS and CDR2 YFSETQ. CDR3 length: 14 residues. Based on the CDR3 plus reference TRBV5-1 and TRBJ2-3, the full variable domain is KAGVTQTPRYLIKTRGQQVTLSCSPISGHRSVSWYQQTPGQGLQFLFEYFSETQRNKGNFPGRFSGRQFSNSRSEMNVSTLELGDSALYLCASSRDINTDTQYFGPGTRLTVL.